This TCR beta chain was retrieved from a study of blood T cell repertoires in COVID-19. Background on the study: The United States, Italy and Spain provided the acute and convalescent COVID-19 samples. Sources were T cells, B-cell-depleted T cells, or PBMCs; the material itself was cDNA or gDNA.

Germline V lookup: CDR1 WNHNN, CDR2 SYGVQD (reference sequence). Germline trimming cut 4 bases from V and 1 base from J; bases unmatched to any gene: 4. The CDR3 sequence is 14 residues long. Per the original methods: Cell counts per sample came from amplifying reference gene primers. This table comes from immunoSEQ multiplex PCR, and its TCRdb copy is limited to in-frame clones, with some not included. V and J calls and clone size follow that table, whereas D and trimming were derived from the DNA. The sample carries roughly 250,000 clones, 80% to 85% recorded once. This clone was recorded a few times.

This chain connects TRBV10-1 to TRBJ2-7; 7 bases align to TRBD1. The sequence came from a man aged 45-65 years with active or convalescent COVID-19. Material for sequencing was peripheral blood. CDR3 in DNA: TGCGCCAGCAGTGGACAGGGCTGGTCCTACGAGCAGTACTTC. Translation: CASSGQGWSYEQYF.